The clone carrying this T cell receptor (beta chain) was counted between two and nine times. The antigen is not known. In the source study's methods: Built for papillary thyroid cancer, a distant-metastasis classifier drew on CDR3 differences across clinicopathological groups. TCRdb re-called clones via MiXCR from the PCR reads. For this entry, the V and J calls and clone size follow TCRdb and not the study's own pipeline. The table lists some 40,000 clones, roughly 24% of them singletons. None of the patients had undergone any treatment ahead of thyroid surgery. This sample is part of a study of metastatic and nonmetastatic thyroid tumors. Study-wide results and caveats: A significant increase in TCR beta diversity was reportedly seen in malignant thyroid tumors relative to benign nodules, in blood and tumor.

Trimming shortened V by 7 bases and J by 7 bases, and 13 bases separated the two germline ends. Germline CDR1 SNHLY, CDR2 FYNNEI. The CDR3 runs to 13 residues. The specimen sequenced was tumor tissue. This chain connects TRBV2 to TRBJ1-4; D remains unclear. This TCR was sampled from a female donor with papillary thyroid cancer or a benign thyroid nodule (not recorded which). Some clones in this sample may be carry-over from other donors' samples. CDR3 residues: CASKSTTSEKLFF. Written as DNA, the CDR3 is TGTGCCAGCAAATCCACGACGAGTGAAAAACTGTTTTTT.